A selection of T cell receptor beta chains follows, all from one sample in a study of blood T cell repertoires in COVID-19. Assay: immunoSEQ multiplex PCR; the TCRdb copy retains only in-frame clones and omits some. The sample contains almost 400,000 clones, 87% of which appear only once. Sequenced input: peripheral blood. These receptors originate from a woman between 55 and 75 years old with COVID-19, enrolled during active disease. CDR3s include the opening cysteine and the closing phenylalanine or tryptophan. Each record gives: clone size, D gene, J gene, V gene, CDR3 protein, CDR3 DNA. D genes are given only for firm matches. The size field is filled for only some rows; it gives once, few, many or a size class.

.,.,TRBJ2-4,TRBV5-1,CASREGSKNIQYF,TGCGCCAGCAGGGAGGGCTCCAAAAACATTCAGTACTTC
.,.,TRBJ1-6,TRBV14,CASSQEGRSSRDSPLHF,TGTGCCAGCAGCCAAGAGGGGCGCTCTAGTCGGGATTCACCCCTCCACTTT
.,TRBD1,TRBJ1-1,TRBV9,CASSVIAGGTEAFF,TGTGCCAGCAGCGTAATTGCAGGGGGCACTGAAGCTTTCTTT
.,.,TRBJ1-2,TRBV11-2,CASSSLGVRYGYTF,TGTGCCAGCTCTTCCCTCGGGGTCAGATATGGCTACACCTTC
.,TRBD2,TRBJ2-3,TRBV5-6,CASSRYLAGDTTDTQYF,TGTGCCAGCAGCCGGTACCTAGCGGGGGACACCACAGATACGCAGTATTTT
.,.,TRBJ2-3,TRBV6-4,CASSAGIVGTDTQYF,TGTGCCAGCAGTGCAGGAATCGTAGGCACAGATACGCAGTATTTT
few,.,TRBJ1-6,TRBV9,CASSETDSSYNSPLHF,TGTGCCAGCAGCGAGACGGACAGCTCCTATAATTCACCCCTCCACTTT
.,.,TRBJ2-7,TRBV7-2,CASSLTVVSYEQYF,TGTGCCAGCAGCTTAACGGTAGTATCCTACGAGCAGTACTTC
.,TRBD1,TRBJ1-2,TRBV14,CASSRQGVTYGYTF,TGTGCCAGCAGTCGACAGGGGGTGACGTATGGCTACACCTTC
.,.,TRBJ2-7,TRBV5-8,CASSLAREQYF,TGTGCCAGCAGCTTGGCTCGCGAGCAGTACTTC
.,TRBD1,TRBJ1-3,TRBV3-1/TRBV3-2,CACGTGINTIYF,TGTGCCTGTGGGACAGGGATCAACACCATATATTTT
.,TRBD2,TRBJ2-6,TRBV5-4,CASTIAGGSDNVLTF,TGTGCCAGCACCATCGCCGGGGGGTCAGACAACGTCCTGACTTTC
.,.,TRBJ1-6,TRBV5-4,CASSPQASSVSPLHF,TGTGCCAGCAGCCCACAGGCGTCCTCGGTTTCACCCCTCCACTTT
.,.,TRBJ2-1,TRBV2,CASSPQGNEQFF,TGTGCCAGCAGTCCACAGGGAAATGAGCAGTTCTTC
.,.,TRBJ2-1,TRBV5-4,CASSLRGSLNEQFF,TGTGCCAGCAGCCTCCGGGGGTCCCTTAATGAGCAGTTCTTC
once,.,TRBJ2-2,TRBV5-1,CASSSFLRNTGELFF,TGCGCCAGCAGCTCCTTTCTACGGAACACCGGGGAGCTGTTTTTT
.,.,TRBJ1-5,TRBV27,CASRSRPEGSNQPQHF,TGTGCCAGCAGAAGCAGGCCGGAGGGAAGCAATCAGCCCCAGCATTTT